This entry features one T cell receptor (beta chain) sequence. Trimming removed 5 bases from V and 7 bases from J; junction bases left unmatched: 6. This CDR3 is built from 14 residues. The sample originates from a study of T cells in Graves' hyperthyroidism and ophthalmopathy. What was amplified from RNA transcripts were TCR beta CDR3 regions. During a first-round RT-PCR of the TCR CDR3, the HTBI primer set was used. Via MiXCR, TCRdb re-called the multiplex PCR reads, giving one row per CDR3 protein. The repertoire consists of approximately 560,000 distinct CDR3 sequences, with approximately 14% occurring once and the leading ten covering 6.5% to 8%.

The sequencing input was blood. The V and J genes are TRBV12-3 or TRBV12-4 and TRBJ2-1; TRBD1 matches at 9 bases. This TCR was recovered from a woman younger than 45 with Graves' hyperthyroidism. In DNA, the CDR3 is TGTGCCAGCAGTCCGCGGGACAGGGTTAATGAGCAGTTCTTC. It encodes CASSPRDRVNEQFF.